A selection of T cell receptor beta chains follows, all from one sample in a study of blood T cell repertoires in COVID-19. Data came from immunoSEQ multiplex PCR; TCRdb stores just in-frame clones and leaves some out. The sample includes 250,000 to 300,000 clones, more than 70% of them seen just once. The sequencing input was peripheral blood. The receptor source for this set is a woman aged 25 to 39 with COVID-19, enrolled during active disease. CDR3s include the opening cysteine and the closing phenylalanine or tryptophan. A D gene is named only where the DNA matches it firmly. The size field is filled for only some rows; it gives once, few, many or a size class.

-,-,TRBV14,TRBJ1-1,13,TGTGCCAGCAGCCGACAAATGAACACTGAAGCTTTCTTT,CASSRQMNTEAFF
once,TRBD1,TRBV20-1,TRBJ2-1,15,TGCAGTGCTAGTTGGGCTAGCAGGGGGAGCAATGAGCAGTTCTTC,CSASWASRGSNEQFF
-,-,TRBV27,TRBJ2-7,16,TGTGCCAGCCACCAAACAGCGGGCAAGGGGATCTACGAGCAGTACTTC,CASHQTAGKGIYEQYF
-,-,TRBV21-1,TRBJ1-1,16,TGTGCCAGCAGTGGATACCAAGGACAGGGGAATACTGAAGCTTTCTTT,CASSGYQGQGNTEAFF
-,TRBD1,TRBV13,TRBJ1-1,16,TGTGCCAGCAGCCCACCGGGACAGGGGGCGGACACTGAAGCTTTCTTT,CASSPPGQGADTEAFF
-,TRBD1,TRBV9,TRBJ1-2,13,TGTGCCAGCAGCCCCGGGACAGGGAGTGGCTACACCTTC,CASSPGTGSGYTF
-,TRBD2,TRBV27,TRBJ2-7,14,TGTGCCAGCAGCAAAAGCGGGAGGACCTACGAGCAGTACTTC,CASSKSGRTYEQYF
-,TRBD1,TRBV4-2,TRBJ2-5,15,TGTGCCAGCAGCCATTACCGGGACAGAAAAGAGACCCAGTACTTC,CASSHYRDRKETQYF
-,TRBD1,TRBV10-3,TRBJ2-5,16,TGTGCCATCAGTGCAGGACAGGGAGCCTTCCAAGAGACCCAGTACTTC,CAISAGQGAFQETQYF
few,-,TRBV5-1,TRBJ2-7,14,TGCGCCAGCAGCCCCGGGTCAAGCTCCTACGAGCAGTACTTC,CASSPGSSSYEQYF
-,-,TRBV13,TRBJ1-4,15,TGTGCCAGCAGCCAACGGGGGGAAGGTAATGAAAAACTGTTTTTT,CASSQRGEGNEKLFF
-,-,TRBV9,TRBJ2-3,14,TGTGCCAGCCGGGGGATTTCTAGCACAGATACGCAGTATTTT,CASRGISSTDTQYF
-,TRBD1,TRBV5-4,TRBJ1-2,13,TGTGCCAGCAGCTTGGAACAGGGGGGTGGCTACACCTTC,CASSLEQGGGYTF
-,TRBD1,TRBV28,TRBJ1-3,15,TGTGCCAGCAGTGCGACAGGGTACTCTGGAAACACCATATATTTT,CASSATGYSGNTIYF
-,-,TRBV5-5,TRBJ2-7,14,TGTGCCAGCAGCCTCCGGGAGATCTCCTACGAGCAGTACTTC,CASSLREISYEQYF
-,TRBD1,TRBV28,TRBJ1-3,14,TGTGCCAGCCACGACAGGGGGCTTGGAAACACCATATATTTT,CASHDRGLGNTIYF
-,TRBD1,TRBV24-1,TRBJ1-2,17,TGTGCCACCAGTGATCCCCGGACAGGGAAGGAGGTGGAAGGCTACACCTTC,CATSDPRTGKEVEGYTF
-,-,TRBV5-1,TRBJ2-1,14,TGCGCCAGCAGCTCCATCGGACTCGTCGATGAGCAGTTCTTC,CASSSIGLVDEQFF
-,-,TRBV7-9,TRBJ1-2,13,TGTGCCAGCAGCCCCCGGTCTCTCAATGGCTACACCTTC,CASSPRSLNGYTF
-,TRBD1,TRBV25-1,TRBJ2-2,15,TGTGCCAGCAGTGCCGGGACAGGGGACACCGGGGAGCTGTTTTTT,CASSAGTGDTGELFF
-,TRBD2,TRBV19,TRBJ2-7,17,TGTGCCAGTAGTACCGGCGGGAGGGCCTTAAGGGGGGACGAGCAGTACTTC,CASSTGGRALRGDEQYF
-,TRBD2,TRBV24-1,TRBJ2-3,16,TGTGCCACCAGTGACCGACTAGCGGGGGACACAGATACGCAGTATTTT,CATSDRLAGDTDTQYF
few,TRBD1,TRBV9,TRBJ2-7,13,TGTGCCAGCAGCTCGGGACAGGGGTACGAGCAGTACTTC,CASSSGQGYEQYF
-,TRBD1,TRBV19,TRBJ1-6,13,TGTGCCAGTAGTGGGACAGGGGCTTCACCCCTCCACTTT,CASSGTGASPLHF
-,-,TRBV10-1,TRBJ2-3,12,TGCGCCAGAACAACAGGGACAGATACGCAGTATTTT,CARTTGTDTQYF
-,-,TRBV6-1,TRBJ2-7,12,TGTGCCAGCAGTGAAGTCATTTACGAGCAGTACTTC,CASSEVIYEQYF
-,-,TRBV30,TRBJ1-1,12,TGTGCCTGGAAGTGGGGGGACACTGAAGCTTTCTTT,CAWKWGDTEAFF
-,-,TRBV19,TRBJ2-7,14,TGTGCCAGTGCCCCACAGTCGACTAGCTACGAGCAGTACTTC,CASAPQSTSYEQYF
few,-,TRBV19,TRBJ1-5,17,TGTGCCAGTAGTATAGTTTGGGCAGGGCGAAGCAATCAGCCCCAGCATTTT,CASSIVWAGRSNQPQHF
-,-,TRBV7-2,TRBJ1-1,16,TGTGCCAGCAGCTTCTTGAGTGGTTCCGGGAACACTGAAGCTTTCTTT,CASSFLSGSGNTEAFF
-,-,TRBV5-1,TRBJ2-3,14,TGCGCCAGCAGCTTGGAGGGAGATACAGATACGCAGTATTTT,CASSLEGDTDTQYF
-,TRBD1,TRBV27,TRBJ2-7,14,TGTGCCAGCAGATCGACAGGGGGCACCTACGAGCAGTACTTC,CASRSTGGTYEQYF
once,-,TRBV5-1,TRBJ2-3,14,TGCGCCAGCAGCTTGGACAGCACCACAGATACGCAGTATTTT,CASSLDSTTDTQYF
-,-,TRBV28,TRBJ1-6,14,TGTGCCAGCACCCTTGGGGGCACGGATTCACCCCTCCACTTT,CASTLGGTDSPLHF
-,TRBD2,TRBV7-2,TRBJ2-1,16,TGTGCCAGCTCCATAGCGGGAGGGCCCTTTTACAATGAGCAGTTCTTC,CASSIAGGPFYNEQFF
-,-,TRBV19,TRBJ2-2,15,TGTGCCAGTACCCTGGGGCGGGGGCACACCGGGGAGCTGTTTTTT,CASTLGRGHTGELFF
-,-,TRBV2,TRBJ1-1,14,TGTGCCAGCAGGGGGCGACCGATGAACACTGAAGCTTTCTTT,CASRGRPMNTEAFF
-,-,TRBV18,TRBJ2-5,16,TGTGCCAGCTCACCGGGTCAGGGCAGGGAACGAGAGACCCAGTACTTC,CASSPGQGRERETQYF
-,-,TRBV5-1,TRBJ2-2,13,TGCGCCAGCAGCGTGCTAGACACCGGGGAGCTGTTTTTT,CASSVLDTGELFF
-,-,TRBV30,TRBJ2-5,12,TGTGCCTGGACGGGTAGCGGAGAGACCCAGTACTTC,CAWTGSGETQYF